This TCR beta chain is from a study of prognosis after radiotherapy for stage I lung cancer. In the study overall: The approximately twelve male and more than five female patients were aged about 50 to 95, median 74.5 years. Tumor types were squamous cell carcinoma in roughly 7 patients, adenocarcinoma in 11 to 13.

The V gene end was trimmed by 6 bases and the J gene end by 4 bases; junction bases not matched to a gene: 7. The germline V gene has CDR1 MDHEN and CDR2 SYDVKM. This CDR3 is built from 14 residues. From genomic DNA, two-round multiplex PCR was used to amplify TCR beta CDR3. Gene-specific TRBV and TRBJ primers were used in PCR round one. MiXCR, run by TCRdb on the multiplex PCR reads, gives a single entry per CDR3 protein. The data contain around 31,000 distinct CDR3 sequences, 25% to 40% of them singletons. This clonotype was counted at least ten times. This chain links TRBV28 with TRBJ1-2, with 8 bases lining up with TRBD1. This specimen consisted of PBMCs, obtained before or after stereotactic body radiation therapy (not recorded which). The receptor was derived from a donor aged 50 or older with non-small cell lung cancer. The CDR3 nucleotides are TGTGCCAGCAGGACCGCGACAGGGGTCTATGGCTACACCTTC. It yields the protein CASRTATGVYGYTF.